This T cell receptor (beta chain) was identified in a study of blood T cell repertoires in COVID-19. Whole-study context: COVID-19 samples from acute and convalescent phases originated in the United States, Italy and Spain. The cDNA or gDNA used as material had been derived from T cells, B-cell-depleted T cells, or PBMCs.

This clone came up a few times. Per the authors' pipeline: Reference gene primer amplification gave nucleated cell count estimates. Clones were sequenced by immunoSEQ multiplex PCR, and TCRdb holds only the in-frame ones, with some missing. The DNA gave D and trimming, while V, J and clone size come from that table. This table has just under 350,000 clones, 88% appearing once. The CDR3 runs to 13 residues. The V end lost 6 bases, the J end lost 7 bases, and 10 bases lay between the germline ends. Germline CDR1 and CDR2: KGHSH and LQKENI. Enrolment of Seattle patients took place during active infection, and they were followed longitudinally.

The rearrangement links TRBV18 to TRBJ1-6, with no clear D. The clonotype comes from a woman in her sixties or seventies with COVID-19, enrolled during active disease. Sequenced: peripheral blood. The DNA of the CDR3 is TGTGCCAGCTCTGAGGGAAGGAATTCACCCCTCCACTTT. Translation gives CASSEGRNSPLHF. The full variable domain, in which reference TRBV18 and TRBJ1-6 provide the parts outside the CDR3, is NAGVMQNPRHLVRRRGQEARLRCSPMKGHSHVYWYRQLPEEGLKFMVYLQKENIIDESGMPKERFSAEFPKEGPSILRIQQVVRGDSAAYFCASSEGRNSPLHFGNGTRLTVT.